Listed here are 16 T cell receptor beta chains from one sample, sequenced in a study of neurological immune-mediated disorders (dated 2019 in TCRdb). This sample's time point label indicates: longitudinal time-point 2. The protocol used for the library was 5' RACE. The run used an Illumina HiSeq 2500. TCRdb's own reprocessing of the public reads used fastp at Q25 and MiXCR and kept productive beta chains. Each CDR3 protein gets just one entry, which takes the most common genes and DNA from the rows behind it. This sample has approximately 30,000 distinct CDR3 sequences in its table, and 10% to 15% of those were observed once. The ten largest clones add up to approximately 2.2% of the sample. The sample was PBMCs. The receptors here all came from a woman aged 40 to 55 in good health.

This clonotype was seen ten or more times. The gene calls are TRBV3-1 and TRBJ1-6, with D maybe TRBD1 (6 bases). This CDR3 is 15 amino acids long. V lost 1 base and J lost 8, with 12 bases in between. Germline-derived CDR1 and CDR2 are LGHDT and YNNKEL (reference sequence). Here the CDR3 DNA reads TGTGCCAGCAGCCAAGGGTCAGGGGTGGATTCACCCCTCCACTTT. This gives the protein CASSQGSGVDSPLHF.

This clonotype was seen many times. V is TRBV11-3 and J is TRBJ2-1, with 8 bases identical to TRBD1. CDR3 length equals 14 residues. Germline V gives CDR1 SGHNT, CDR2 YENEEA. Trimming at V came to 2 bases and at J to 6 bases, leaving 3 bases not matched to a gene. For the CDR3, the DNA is TGTGCCAGCAGCTTACAGGGGGCGGCCAATGAGCAGTTCTTC. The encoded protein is CASSLQGAANEQFF.

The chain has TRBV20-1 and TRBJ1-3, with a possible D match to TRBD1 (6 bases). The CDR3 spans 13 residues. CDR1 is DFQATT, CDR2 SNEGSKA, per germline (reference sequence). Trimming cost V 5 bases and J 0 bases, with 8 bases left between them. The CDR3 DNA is TGCAGTGCTCTCAGGGGCTCTGGAAACACCATATATTTT. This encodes CSALRGSGNTIYF.

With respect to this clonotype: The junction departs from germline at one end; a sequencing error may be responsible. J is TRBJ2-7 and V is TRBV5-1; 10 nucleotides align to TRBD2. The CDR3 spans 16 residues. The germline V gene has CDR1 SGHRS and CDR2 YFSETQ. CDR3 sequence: CASSLESTSGLYEQYF. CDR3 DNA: TGCGCCAGCAGCTTGGAGTCGACTAGCGGGCTATACGAACAGTACTTC. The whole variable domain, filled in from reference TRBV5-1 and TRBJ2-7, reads KAGVTQTPRYLIKTRGQQVTLSCSPISGHRSVSWYQQTPGQGLQFLFEYFSETQRNKGNFPGRFSGRQFSNSRSEMNVSTLELGDSALYLCASSLESTSGLYEQYFGPGTRLTVT.

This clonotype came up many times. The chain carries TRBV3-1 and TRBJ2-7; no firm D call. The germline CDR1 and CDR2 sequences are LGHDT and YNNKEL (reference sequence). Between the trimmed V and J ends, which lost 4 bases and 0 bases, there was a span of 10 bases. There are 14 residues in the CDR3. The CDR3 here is CASSPGLSSYEQYF. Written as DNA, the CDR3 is TGTGCCAGCAGCCCGGGCCTAAGCTCCTACGAGCAGTACTTC.

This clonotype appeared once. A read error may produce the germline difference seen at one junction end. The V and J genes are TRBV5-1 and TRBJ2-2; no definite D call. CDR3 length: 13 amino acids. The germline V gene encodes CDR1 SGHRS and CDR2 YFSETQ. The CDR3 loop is CASILGNTGELFF. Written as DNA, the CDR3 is TGCGCCAGCATCTTGGGAAACACCGGGGAGCTGTTTTTT.

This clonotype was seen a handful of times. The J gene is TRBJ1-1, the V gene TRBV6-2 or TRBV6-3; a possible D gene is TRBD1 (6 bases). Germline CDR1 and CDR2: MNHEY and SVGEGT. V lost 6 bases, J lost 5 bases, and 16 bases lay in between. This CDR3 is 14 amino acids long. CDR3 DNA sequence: TGTGCCAGCAGCCACGGGGGGCTTGGGACTGAAGCTTTCTTT. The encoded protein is CASSHGGLGTEAFF.

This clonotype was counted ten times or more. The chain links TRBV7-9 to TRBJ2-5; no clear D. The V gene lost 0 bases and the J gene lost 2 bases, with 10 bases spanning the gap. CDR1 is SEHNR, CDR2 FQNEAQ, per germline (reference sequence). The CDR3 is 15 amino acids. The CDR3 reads CASSLAPSSQETQYF. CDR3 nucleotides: TGTGCCAGCAGCTTAGCCCCCTCGAGTCAAGAGACCCAGTACTTC.

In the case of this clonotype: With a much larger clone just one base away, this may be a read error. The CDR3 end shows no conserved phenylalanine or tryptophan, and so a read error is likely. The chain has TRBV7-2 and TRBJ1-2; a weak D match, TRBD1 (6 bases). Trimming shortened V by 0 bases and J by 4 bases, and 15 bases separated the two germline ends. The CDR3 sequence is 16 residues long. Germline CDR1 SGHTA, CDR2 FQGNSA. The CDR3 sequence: CASSLAFDRTFYGYTI. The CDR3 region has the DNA TGTGCCAGCAGCTTAGCATTCGACAGGACTTTCTATGGCTACACCATC.

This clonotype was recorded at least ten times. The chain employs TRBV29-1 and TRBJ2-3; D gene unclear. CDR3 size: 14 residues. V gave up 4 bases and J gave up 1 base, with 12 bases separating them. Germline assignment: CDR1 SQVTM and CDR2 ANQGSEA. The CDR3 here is CSVALSQGTDTQYF. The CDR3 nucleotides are TGCAGCGTTGCGCTCAGCCAAGGCACAGATACGCAGTATTTT.

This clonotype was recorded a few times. The CDR3 DNA reads TGCAGTGCTAGAGACCTTCTCGGGACTGAAGCTTTCTTT. Its protein product is CSARDLLGTEAFF. The chain has TRBV20-1 and TRBJ1-1, with D uncertain. The CDR3 is 13 residues long. V dropped 0 bases and J dropped 5 bases, with 10 bases sitting between them. CDR1 is DFQATT and CDR2 is SNEGSKA in the germline V gene (reference sequence).

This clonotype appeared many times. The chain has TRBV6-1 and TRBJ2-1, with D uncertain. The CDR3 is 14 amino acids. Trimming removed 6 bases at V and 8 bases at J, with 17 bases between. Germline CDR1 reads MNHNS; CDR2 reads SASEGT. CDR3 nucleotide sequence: TGTGCCAGCAGGACCCACGGCCCAGTTGATGAGCAGTTCTTC. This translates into CASRTHGPVDEQFF.

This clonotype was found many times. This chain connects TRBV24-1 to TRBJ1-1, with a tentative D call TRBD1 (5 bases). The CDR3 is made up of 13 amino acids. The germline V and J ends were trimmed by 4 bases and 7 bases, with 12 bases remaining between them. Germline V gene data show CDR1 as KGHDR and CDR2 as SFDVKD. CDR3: CATSDPTELEAFF. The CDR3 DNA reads TGTGCCACCAGTGACCCGACAGAACTTGAAGCTTTCTTT.

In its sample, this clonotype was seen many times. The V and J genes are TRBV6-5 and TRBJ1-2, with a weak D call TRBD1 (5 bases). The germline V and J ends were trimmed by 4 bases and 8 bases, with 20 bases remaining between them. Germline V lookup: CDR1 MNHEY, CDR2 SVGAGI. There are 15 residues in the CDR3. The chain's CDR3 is CASSSPGQGFGGYTF. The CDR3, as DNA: TGTGCCAGCAGTTCCCCAGGGCAGGGATTCGGAGGCTACACCTTC.

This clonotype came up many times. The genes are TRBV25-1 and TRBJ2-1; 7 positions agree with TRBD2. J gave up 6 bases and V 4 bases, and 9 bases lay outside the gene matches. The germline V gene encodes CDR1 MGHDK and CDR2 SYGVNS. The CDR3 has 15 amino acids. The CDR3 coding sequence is TGTGCCAGCAGTGGGGGCGGGAGAGTGGGCAATGAGCAGTTCTTC. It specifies CASSGGGRVGNEQFF.

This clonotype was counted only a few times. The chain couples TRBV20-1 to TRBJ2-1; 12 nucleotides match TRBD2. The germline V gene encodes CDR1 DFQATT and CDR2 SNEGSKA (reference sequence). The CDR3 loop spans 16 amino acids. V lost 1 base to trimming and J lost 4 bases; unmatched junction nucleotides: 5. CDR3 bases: TGCAGTGCTAGAGCTCGGACTAGCGGGAAGTACAATGAGCAGTTCTTC. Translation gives CSARARTSGKYNEQFF.